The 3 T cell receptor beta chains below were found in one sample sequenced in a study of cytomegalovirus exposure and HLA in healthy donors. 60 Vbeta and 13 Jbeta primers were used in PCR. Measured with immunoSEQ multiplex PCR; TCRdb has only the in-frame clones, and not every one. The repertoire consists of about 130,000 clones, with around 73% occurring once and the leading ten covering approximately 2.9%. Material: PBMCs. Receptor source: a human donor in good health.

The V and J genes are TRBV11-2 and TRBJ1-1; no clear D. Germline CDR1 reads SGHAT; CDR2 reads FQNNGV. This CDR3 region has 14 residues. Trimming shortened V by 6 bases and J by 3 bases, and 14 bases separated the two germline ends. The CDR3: CASRRWREDTEAFF. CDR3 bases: TGTGCCAGCAGGAGATGGAGGGAGGACACTGAAGCTTTCTTT.

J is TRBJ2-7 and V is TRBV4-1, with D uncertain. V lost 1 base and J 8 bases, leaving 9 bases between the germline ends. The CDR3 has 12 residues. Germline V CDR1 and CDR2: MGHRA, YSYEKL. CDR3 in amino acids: CASSQVNYKQYF. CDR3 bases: TGCGCCAGCAGCCAAGTCAATTACAAGCAGTACTTC.

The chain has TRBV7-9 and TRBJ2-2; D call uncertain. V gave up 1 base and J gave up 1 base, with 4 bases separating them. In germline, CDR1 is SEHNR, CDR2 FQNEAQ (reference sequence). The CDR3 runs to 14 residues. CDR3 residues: CASSLDRNTGELFF. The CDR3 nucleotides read TGTGCCAGCAGCTTAGACAGGAACACCGGGGAGCTGTTTTTT.